In its sample, the clone carrying this TCR beta chain was seen a few times. The antigen remains undetermined. This entry comes from a study of tumor-infiltrating lymphocytes in primary liver carcinoma. Study at large: Patients of both sexes were 30 to 69 years old.

Unsorted whole blood yielded the blood RNA, and germline DNA was also extracted. The CDR3 extends over 14 amino acids. Germline V lookup: CDR1 SNHLY, CDR2 FYNNEI. V was cut by 11 bases and J by 3 bases, with 20 bases left in between. Total RNA (around 0.45 ug) served as template for TCR beta cDNA synthesis primed by a constant-region primer. For TCR beta, libraries were produced by three nested multiplex PCR rounds using slightly modified ARM-PCR. The first two PCR rounds used TRBV1-TRBV30 primers with a Cbeta primer, roughly 10 cycles each. TCRdb used MiXCR to reprocess the multiplex PCR reads, holding one entry per CDR3 protein. The data contain approximately 310,000 distinct CDR3 sequences, approximately 60% of them singletons. Points from the study as a whole: Lower overlap was observed for tumor-adjacent and tumor-blood pairs relative to tumor region pairs.

The chain recombines TRBV2 with TRBJ2-7; D call uncertain. This clonotype originated in a man in his forties with primary liver carcinoma and hepatitis B virus infection. The specimen was peripheral blood. The CDR3 reads CACSPAEELYEQYF. CDR3 nucleotides: TGTGCCTGTTCCCCCGCCGAGGAACTCTACGAGCAGTACTTC.